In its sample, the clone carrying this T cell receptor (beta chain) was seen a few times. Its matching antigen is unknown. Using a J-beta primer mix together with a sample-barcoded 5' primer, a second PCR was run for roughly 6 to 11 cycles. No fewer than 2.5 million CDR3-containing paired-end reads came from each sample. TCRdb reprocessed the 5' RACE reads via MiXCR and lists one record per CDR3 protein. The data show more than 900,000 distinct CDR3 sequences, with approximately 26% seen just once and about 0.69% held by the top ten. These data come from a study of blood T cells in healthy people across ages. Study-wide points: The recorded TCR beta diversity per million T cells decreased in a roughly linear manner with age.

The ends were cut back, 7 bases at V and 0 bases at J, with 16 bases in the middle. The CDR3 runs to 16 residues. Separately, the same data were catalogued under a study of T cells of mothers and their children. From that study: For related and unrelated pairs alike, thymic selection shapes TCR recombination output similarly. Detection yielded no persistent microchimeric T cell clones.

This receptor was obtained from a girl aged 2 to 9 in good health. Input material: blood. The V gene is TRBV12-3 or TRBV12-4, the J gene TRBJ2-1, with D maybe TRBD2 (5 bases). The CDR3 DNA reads TGTGCCAGCACCGAATCAAGCGGCCTCTCCTACAATGAGCAGTTCTTC. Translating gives CASTESSGLSYNEQFF.